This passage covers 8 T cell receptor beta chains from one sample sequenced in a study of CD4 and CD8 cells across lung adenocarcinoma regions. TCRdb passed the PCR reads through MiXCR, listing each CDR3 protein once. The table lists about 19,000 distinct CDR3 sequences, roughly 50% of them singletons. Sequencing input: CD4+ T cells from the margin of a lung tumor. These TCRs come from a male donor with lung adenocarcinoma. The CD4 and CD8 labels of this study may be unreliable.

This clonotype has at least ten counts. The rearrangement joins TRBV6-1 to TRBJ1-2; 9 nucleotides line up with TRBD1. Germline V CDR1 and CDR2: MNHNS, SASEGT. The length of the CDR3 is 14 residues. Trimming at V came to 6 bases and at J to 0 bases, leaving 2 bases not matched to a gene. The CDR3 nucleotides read TGTGCCAGCAGACGACAGGGGGCTAACTATGGCTACACCTTC. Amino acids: CASRRQGANYGYTF.

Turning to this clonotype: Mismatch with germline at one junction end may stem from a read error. The CDR3 sequence: CASSSPGLGGRGKETQYF. The DNA of the CDR3 is TGTGCCAGCAGTTCCCCGGGGCTCGGGGGCCGCGGTAAAGAGACGCAGTACTTT. The J gene is TRBJ2-3, the V gene TRBV6-5; either TRBD1 or TRBD2 may supply D (6 bases each). Per germline, CDR1 MNHEY and CDR2 SVGAGI. This CDR3 is built from 18 residues.

CDR3: CASSELGLRAKDTQYF. As DNA, the CDR3 is TGTGCCAGCAGTGAATTGGGGCTGCGGGCCAAAGATACTCAGTACTTC. The genes are TRBV25-1 and TRBJ2-4, with D tentatively TRBD1 or TRBD2 (5 bases each). The CDR3 extends over 16 amino acids. The germline gives CDR1 MGHDK, CDR2 SYGVNS. V was shortened by 1 base and J by 12 bases, with 22 bases between the two germline ends.

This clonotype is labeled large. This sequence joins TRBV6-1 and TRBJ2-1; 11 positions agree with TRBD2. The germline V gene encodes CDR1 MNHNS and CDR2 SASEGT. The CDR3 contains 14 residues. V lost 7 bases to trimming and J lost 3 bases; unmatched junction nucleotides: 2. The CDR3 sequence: CASTGTSGYNEQFF. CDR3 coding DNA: TGTGCCAGCACCGGGACTAGCGGCTACAATGAGCAGTTCTTC.

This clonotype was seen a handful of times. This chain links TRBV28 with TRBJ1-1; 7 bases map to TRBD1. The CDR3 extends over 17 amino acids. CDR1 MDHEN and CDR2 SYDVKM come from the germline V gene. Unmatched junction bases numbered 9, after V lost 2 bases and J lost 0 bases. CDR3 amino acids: CASSLGRGRFMNTEAFF. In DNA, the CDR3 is TGTGCCAGCAGTTTAGGCAGGGGGAGGTTCATGAACACTGAAGCTTTCTTT. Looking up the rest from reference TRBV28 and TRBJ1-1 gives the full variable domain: DVKVTQSSRYLVKRTGEKVFLECVQDMDHENMFWYRQDPGLGLRLIYFSYDVKMKEKGDIPEGYSVSREKKERFSLILESASTNQTSMYLCASSLGRGRFMNTEAFFGQGTRLTVV.

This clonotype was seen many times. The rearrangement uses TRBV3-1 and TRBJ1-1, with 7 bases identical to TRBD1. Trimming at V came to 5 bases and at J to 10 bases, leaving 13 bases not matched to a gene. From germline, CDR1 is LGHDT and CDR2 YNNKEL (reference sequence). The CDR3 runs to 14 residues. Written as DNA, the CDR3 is TGTGCCAGCAGCAACCGGGACAGACCCCTCGGAGCTTTCTTT. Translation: CASSNRDRPLGAFF.

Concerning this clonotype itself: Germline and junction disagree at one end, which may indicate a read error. CDR3 amino acids: CASSGGGGTDTQYF. The CDR3 DNA follows: TGCGCGAGCAGTGGGGGAGGTGGCACAGATACGCAGTACTTC. The chain is built from TRBV10-2 and TRBJ2-3, with D maybe TRBD2 (6 bases). The end of the DNA is better explained by TRBJ2-7, so the J call may be wrong. The CDR3 spans 14 residues. Germline CDR1 WSHSY, CDR2 SAAADI.

The CDR3 DNA sequence: TGCGCCAGCGGAGGAACAGGGCCTGTAAAAGAGACGCAGTACTTC. It yields the protein CASGGTGPVKETQYF. This sequence joins TRBV10-2 and TRBJ2-1; D possibly corresponds to TRBD1 (6 bases). Matching the DNA end better, TRBJ2-7 makes the J call doubtful. Germline loops: CDR1 WSHSY, CDR2 SAAADI. This CDR3 comprises 15 residues.